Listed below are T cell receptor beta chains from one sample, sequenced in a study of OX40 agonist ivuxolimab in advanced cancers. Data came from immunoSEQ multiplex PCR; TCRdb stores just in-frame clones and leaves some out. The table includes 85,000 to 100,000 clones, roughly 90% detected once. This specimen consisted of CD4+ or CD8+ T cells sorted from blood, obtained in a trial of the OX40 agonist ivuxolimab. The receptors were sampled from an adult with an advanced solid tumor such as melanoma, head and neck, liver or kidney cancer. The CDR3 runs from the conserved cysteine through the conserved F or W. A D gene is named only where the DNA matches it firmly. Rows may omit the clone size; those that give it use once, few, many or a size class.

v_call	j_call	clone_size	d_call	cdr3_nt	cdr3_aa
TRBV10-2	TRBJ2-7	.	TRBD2	TGCGCCAGCGACCCCGGCGGGAGCTCCTACGAGCAGTACTTC	CASDPGGSSYEQYF
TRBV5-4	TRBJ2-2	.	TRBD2	TGTGCCAGCAGCACTGGACTAGCGGGAGGGTCCGGGGAGCTGTTTTTT	CASSTGLAGGSGELFF
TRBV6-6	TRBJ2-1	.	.	TGTGCCAGCACGCGGGGATTCAATGAGCAGTTCTTC	CASTRGFNEQFF
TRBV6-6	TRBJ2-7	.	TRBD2	TGTGCCAGCACCTTAGCGGGAGGCCCAACCTACGAGCAGTACTTC	CASTLAGGPTYEQYF
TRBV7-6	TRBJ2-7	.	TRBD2	TGTGCCAGCAGCTTAGCGCGTCCTAGCGGGACGGGCGCCTACGAGCAGTACTTC	CASSLARPSGTGAYEQYF
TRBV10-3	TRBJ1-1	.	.	TGTGCCACCTCCGACTTAGTGAACACTGAAGCTTTCTTT	CATSDLVNTEAFF
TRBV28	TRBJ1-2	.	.	TGTGCCAGCAGCCTACCGGGACAAGCTAACTATGGCTACACCTTC	CASSLPGQANYGYTF
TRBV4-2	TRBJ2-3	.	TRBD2	TGTGCCAGCAGCCAAGATATTCGGAGCGGGAGTAGGGATACGCAGTATTTT	CASSQDIRSGSRDTQYF
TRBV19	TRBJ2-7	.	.	TGTGCCAGTAGCAATAAGCTGTGGGACCAAAGTAGGAAGGAGCAGTACTTC	CASSNKLWDQSRKEQYF
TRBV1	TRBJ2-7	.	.	TGCACCAGCAGCCAAGATGGACTAGCGGGAGGGTCTGGGTCCTACGAGCAGTACTTC	CTSSQDGLAGGSGSYEQYF
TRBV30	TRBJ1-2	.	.	TGTGCCTGGAGGCTTCAGGGTTTGAGCTATGGCTACACCTTC	CAWRLQGLSYGYTF
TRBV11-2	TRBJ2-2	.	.	TGTGCCAGCAGCTTAAGTCTCGTGAACACCGGGGAGCTGTTTTTT	CASSLSLVNTGELFF
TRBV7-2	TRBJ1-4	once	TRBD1	TGTGCCAGCAGCGTTCTCGGTCTGGGACAGGGCTATGAAAAACTGTTTTTT	CASSVLGLGQGYEKLFF
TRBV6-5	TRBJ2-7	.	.	TGTGCCAGCAGTTACCTCTACGAGCAGTACTTC	CASSYLYEQYF
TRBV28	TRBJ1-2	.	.	TGTGCCAGCACGGAGGCCTGGGGAGTATATGGCTACACCTTC	CASTEAWGVYGYTF
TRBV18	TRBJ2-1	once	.	TGTGCCAGCTCTCCTTTGACTAGTTCTGGGGTTTACAATGAGCAGTTCTTC	CASSPLTSSGVYNEQFF
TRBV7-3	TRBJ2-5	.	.	TGTGCCAGCAGCTTAATGGGTACGGCCGGAGAGACCCAGTACTTC	CASSLMGTAGETQYF
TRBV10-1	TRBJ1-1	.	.	TGCGCCAGCATTTGGCTGACTGAAGCTTTCTTT	CASIWLTEAFF
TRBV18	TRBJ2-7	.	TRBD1	TGTGCCAGCTCATCCCAGACAGGGGGCGATCCGTACTTC	CASSSQTGGDPYF
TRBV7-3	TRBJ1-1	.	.	TGTGCCAGCAGCCGCAAGGGGTCTTCGGGGCACCTGAACACTGAAGCTTTCTTT	CASSRKGSSGHLNTEAFF
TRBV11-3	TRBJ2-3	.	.	TGTGCCAGCAGCCTTACTTATGGGCACGCCGGCACAGATACGCAGTATTTT	CASSLTYGHAGTDTQYF
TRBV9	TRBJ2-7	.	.	TGTGCCAGCAGCGTAGCCCCGTCAGCTCCCTACGAGCAGTACTTC	CASSVAPSAPYEQYF
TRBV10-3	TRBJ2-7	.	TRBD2	TGTGCCACTGCTAGCGGGAGTGTCGAGCAGTACTTC	CATASGSVEQYF
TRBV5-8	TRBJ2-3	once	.	TGTGCCAGCAGGAACGGCGGGACAGATACGCAGTATTTT	CASRNGGTDTQYF
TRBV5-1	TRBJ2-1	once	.	TGCGCCAGCAGCGATACGGCGGGATACAATGAGCAGTTCTTC	CASSDTAGYNEQFF
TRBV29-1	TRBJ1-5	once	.	TGCAGCGTTGAACTCAGCCAAGGGCAGCCCCAGCATTTT	CSVELSQGQPQHF
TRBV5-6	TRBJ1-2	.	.	TGTGCCAGCAGCCTGAGAACAGGGTCCCATGGCTACACCTTC	CASSLRTGSHGYTF
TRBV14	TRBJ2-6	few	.	TGTGCCAGCAGCCAAGGCAACGTACAGGGCAGACGCTCTGGGGCCAACGTCCTGACTTTC	CASSQGNVQGRRSGANVLTF
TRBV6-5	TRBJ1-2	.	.	TGTGCCAGCAGTTACTCGGCCGAATATGGCTACACCTTC	CASSYSAEYGYTF
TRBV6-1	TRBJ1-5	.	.	TGTGCCAGCATGAACATACATAGCAATCAGCCCCAGCATTTT	CASMNIHSNQPQHF
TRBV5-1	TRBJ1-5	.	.	TGCGCCAGCAGCTTGGACAGCCTTAGCAATCAGCCCCAGCATTTT	CASSLDSLSNQPQHF
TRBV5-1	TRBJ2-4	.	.	TGCGCCAGCAGCTTTGACGGCGTTGGCGCCAAAAACATTCAGTACTTC	CASSFDGVGAKNIQYF
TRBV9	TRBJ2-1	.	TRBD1	TGTGCCAGCAGCGCTCGGGACAGGGGAACCGGCGCGGGATACAATGAGCAGTTCTTC	CASSARDRGTGAGYNEQFF
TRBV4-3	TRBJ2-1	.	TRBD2	TGCGCCAGCAGCCAAGGAAGCGCGGGAGGTTACAATGAGCAGTTCTTC	CASSQGSAGGYNEQFF
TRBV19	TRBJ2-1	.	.	TGTGCCAGTAGTGACCATCCCCTCTCCTACAATGAGCAGTTCTTC	CASSDHPLSYNEQFF
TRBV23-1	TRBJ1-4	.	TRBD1	TGCGCCAGCAAACGTAGCAGGGGGGGGGATGAAAAACTGTTTTTT	CASKRSRGGDEKLFF
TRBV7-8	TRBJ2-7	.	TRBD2	TGTGCCAGCAGCTTCGTACTACGTAGCGGGAGCTCCTACGAGCAGTACTTC	CASSFVLRSGSSYEQYF
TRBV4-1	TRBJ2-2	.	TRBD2	TGCGCCAGCAGCCCCATTGGGAGGGAGTGGATCGGGGAGCTGTTTTTT	CASSPIGREWIGELFF
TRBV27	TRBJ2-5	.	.	TGTGCCAGCAGGAGGGGAAACCAAGAGACCCAGTACTTC	CASRRGNQETQYF
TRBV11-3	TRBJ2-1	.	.	TGTGCCAGCAGCTTAGATTTTCTTAACAATGAGCAGTTCTTC	CASSLDFLNNEQFF
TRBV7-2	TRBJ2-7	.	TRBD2	TGTGCCAGCAGCCCTCGGACTAGCGGACCCTACGAGCAGTACTTC	CASSPRTSGPYEQYF
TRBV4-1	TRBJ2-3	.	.	TGCGCCAGCAGCCAAGCCCCGACGGGCACAGATACGCAGTATTTT	CASSQAPTGTDTQYF
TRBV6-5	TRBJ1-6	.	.	TGTGCCAGCAGGAGTCCGGGGGCCGAGAATTCACCCCTCCACTTT	CASRSPGAENSPLHF
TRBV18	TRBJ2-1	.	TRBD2	TGTGCCAGCTCACCACAGGGAGGGCTTGAGCAGTTCTTC	CASSPQGGLEQFF
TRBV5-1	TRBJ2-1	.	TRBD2	TGCGCCAGCCTCAAACTTCCGGGACTAGCGGGAGGGCAGGACAATGAGCAGTTCTTC	CASLKLPGLAGGQDNEQFF
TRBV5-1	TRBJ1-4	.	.	TGCGCCAGCAGCTTGGGCAGCGCTAATGAAAAACTGTTTTTT	CASSLGSANEKLFF
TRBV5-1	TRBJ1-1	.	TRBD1	TGCGCCAGCAGCCCGGGACAGACGAACACTGAAGCTTTCTTT	CASSPGQTNTEAFF
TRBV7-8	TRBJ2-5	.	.	TGTGCCAGCAGCTTAGCGCGAGGAGTAGAGACCCAGTACTTC	CASSLARGVETQYF
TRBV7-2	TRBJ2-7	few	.	TGTGCCAGCAGCTTAATGTCCTTACGGGACTACGAGCAGTACTTC	CASSLMSLRDYEQYF
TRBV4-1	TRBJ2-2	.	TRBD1	TGCGCCAGCAGCCCTACTCCGGGACAGGGGGCTCCCGGGGAGCTGTTTTTT	CASSPTPGQGAPGELFF
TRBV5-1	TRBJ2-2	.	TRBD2	TGCGCCAGCAGCTTGGTAGCGGGAGTTAACACCGGGGAGCTGTTTTTT	CASSLVAGVNTGELFF
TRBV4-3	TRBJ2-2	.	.	TGCGCCAGCAGCCAAGAAACGGCTAGCAGGAGGCCGGCCGGGGAGCTGTTTTTT	CASSQETASRRPAGELFF
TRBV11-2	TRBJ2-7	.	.	TGTGCCAGCAGCCCCACGACAGTTATCTACGAGCAGTACTTC	CASSPTTVIYEQYF
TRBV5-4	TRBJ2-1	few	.	TGTGCCAGCAGCTCGGACGGGTACAATGAGCAGTTCTTC	CASSSDGYNEQFF